The TCR beta chain under discussion was sequenced for a study of T-cell reconstitution after alpha-beta-depleted transplantation in children. The authors prepared the TCRbeta library with unique molecular identifiers. TCRdb processed the PCR reads anew with MiXCR; each CDR3 protein has one entry. Of a few hundred thousand distinct CDR3 sequences in the sample, under 15% were seen once. Concerning this clonotype: Its target is not known.

This CDR3 comprises 18 residues. The junction had 13 bases not matched to a gene; V was cut back by 4 bases and J by 3 bases. CDR1 is MNHEY, CDR2 SMNVEV, per germline (reference sequence). Broader study findings: Surviving recipient T cells and intrathymic progenitors accounted for some patients' high TCRbeta diversity at day 60. About two months after transplant, alpha-beta T cells reportedly came from several hundred expanded graft clones. When one year had passed after transplant, most T-cell counts and diversity came from newly produced T cells.

The chain employs TRBV27 and TRBJ2-4; TRBD2 matches 9 bases. The sequencing here drew on PBMCs, mostly from graft donor cells, taken 360 days after TCRalphabeta/CD19-depleted stem cell transplant. The sequence was obtained from a male patient between 5 and 17 years old who had a stem cell transplant for acute myeloid leukemia, so the T cells may come from the graft donor. Here the CDR3 DNA reads TGTGCCAGCAGTTCTTATAGACGGCGCGGGAGGGTCAAAAACATTCAGTACTTC. Protein product: CASSSYRRRGRVKNIQYF.